This T cell receptor beta chain was documented in a study of early T cells in non-severe SARS-CoV-2 infection. For the study at large: Bulk RNA isolated from unsorted whole blood underwent sequencing; chains were not paired.

A remark on this clonotype: Antigen unknown.

Unique molecular identifiers (one per individual cDNA molecule) were attached. TCRdb independently ran MiXCR on the 5' RACE reads; one entry per CDR3 protein. Counted here are roughly 40,000 distinct CDR3 sequences, 9% to 15% occurring once; the ten biggest clones make up about 16%. Whole-study findings and limits: There was a bias toward anti-spike CD8 responses in VDJdb matching, which missed private and CD4 specificities.

CDR1 MGHRA and CDR2 YSYEKL come from the germline V gene. V lost 4 bases, J lost 2 bases, and 15 bases lay in between. This CDR3 has 15 amino acids. Sequencing used whole blood. The chain recombines TRBV4-1 with TRBJ2-7, with D perhaps being TRBD1 or TRBD2 (5 bases each). The sequence was obtained from an adult who was a healthcare worker with PCR-confirmed SARS-CoV-2 infection or an uninfected control (not recorded which). For the CDR3, the DNA is TGCGCCAGCAGCCCGGGACCGGGGCGTACCTACGAGCAGTACTTC. Translation gives CASSPGPGRTYEQYF.